These 16 T cell receptor beta chains were all obtained from the same sample, sequenced in a study of cytomegalovirus exposure and HLA in healthy donors. PCR primers comprised 60 Vbeta and 13 Jbeta primers. TCRdb's table, derived via immunoSEQ multiplex PCR, lists solely in-frame clones and lacks some. This table holds more than 100,000 clones, more than 80% found once. The specimen sequenced was PBMCs. The receptors shown here come from a man in his forties in good health and CMV-seronegative.

The rearrangement uses TRBV5-6 and TRBJ2-1; D is uncertain. The V gene's germline CDR1 is SGHDT and CDR2 YYEEEE. V shed 0 bases and J shed 0 bases, with 10 bases lying between them. This CDR3 has 16 amino acids. The CDR3 DNA sequence: TGTGCCAGCAGCTTGGTATGGTCCAGCTCCTACAATGAGCAGTTCTTC. The encoded protein is CASSLVWSSSYNEQFF.

In the case of this clone: The sample carries other DNA sequences with the same CDR3. The CDR3: CASSLTGSEQYF. In nucleotides, the CDR3 is TGTGCCAGCAGCCTGACAGGGTCCGAGCAGTACTTC. The genes are TRBV7-9 and TRBJ2-7; 7 bases agree with TRBD1. Germline CDR1 SEHNR, CDR2 FQNEAQ (reference sequence). Trimming removed 5 bases from V and 6 bases from J; junction bases left unmatched: 4. The CDR3 is 12 amino acids.

This clone has a handful of counts. In this CDR3 the conserved last residue, phenylalanine or tryptophan, is missing, so a read error is likely. The limits of the CDR3 on the DNA are not certain, so only TCRdb's listed CDR3 is given. The CDR3 spells CASSFRGI. The gene calls are TRBV27 and TRBJ2-7; the table calls TRBD1, which could not be checked here. Inclusive of both ends, the CDR3 amounts to 8 amino acids. The germline gives CDR1 MNHEY, CDR2 SMNVEV (reference sequence).

The genes are TRBV19 and TRBJ1-1; 7 positions match TRBD1. Germline V gene lookup returns CDR1 LNHDA and CDR2 SQIVND (reference sequence). This CDR3 spans 17 amino acids. The V segment lost 4 bases and the J segment 0 bases; nucleotides outside the gene matches: 11. This chain's CDR3 is CASSTRRTGGLNTEAFF. The CDR3 nucleotides read TGTGCCAGTAGTACCCGTCGGACAGGAGGATTGAACACTGAAGCTTTCTTT.

The chain recombines TRBV28 with TRBJ1-4, with 9 bases lining up with TRBD1. V gave up 5 bases and J gave up 8 bases; unmatched junction bases: 9. CDR3 length equals 15 residues. Germline V lookup: CDR1 MDHEN, CDR2 SYDVKM. CDR3: CASSTLQGAGEKLFF. The CDR3 DNA sequence: TGTGCCAGCAGTACCCTACAGGGGGCGGGGGAAAAACTGTTTTTT.

The rearrangement links TRBV30 to TRBJ1-1; D remains ambiguous. Germline CDR1 reads GTSNPN; CDR2 reads SVGIG (reference sequence). V was cut by 2 bases and J by 6 bases, with 7 bases left in between. The CDR3 sequence is 11 residues long. CDR3 sequence: CAWSRSSEAFF. CDR3 nucleotides: TGTGCCTGGAGTCGGAGTTCTGAAGCTTTCTTT.

The chain couples TRBV30 to TRBJ1-5, with D unresolved. The germline V gene has CDR1 GTSNPN and CDR2 SVGIG (reference sequence). Between the trimmed V and J ends, which lost 5 bases and 4 bases, there was a span of 6 bases. The CDR3 covers 11 residues. The DNA for the CDR3 is TGTGCCTGGGGAGGTAATCAGCCCCAGCATTTT. It encodes CAWGGNQPQHF.

V gene TRBV2 combines with J gene TRBJ1-6, with 7 bases aligning to TRBD1. The germline CDR1 and CDR2 sequences are SNHLY and FYNNEI. The CDR3 sequence is 12 residues long. J was trimmed by 7 bases and V by 8 bases; bases with no gene match: 2. DNA for the CDR3: TGTGCCAGCGACAGGGAAAATTCACCCCTCCACTTT. Its protein is CASDRENSPLHF.

This clone turned up a few times. The sample contains more than one DNA sequence encoding this CDR3. The chain uses TRBV19 and TRBJ2-5; TRBD2 is a possible D gene (7 bases). Germline V lookup: CDR1 LNHDA, CDR2 SQIVND (reference sequence). The V end was cut by 1 base, the J end by 1 base, with 10 bases between. The CDR3 sequence is 15 residues long. The CDR3 bases are TGTGCCAGTAGTATAGCGGGGGGCCTCCAAGAGACCCAGTACTTC. Translating gives CASSIAGGLQETQYF.

The J gene is TRBJ2-2, the V gene TRBV14, with TRBD1 matching over 10 bases. The length of the CDR3 is 17 residues. The V and J ends lost 4 bases and 5 bases, in that order; junction bases with no gene match: 10. The V gene's germline CDR1 is SGHDN and CDR2 FVKESK. The chain's CDR3 is CASSLLLPGQGTGELFF. The DNA of the CDR3 is TGTGCCAGCAGCCTACTCCTCCCGGGACAGGGGACCGGGGAGCTGTTTTTT.

In this sample, this clone turned up once. This rearrangement joins TRBV5-4 to TRBJ2-1; D not certain. Trimming pared 1 base from V and 0 bases from J, leaving 8 bases between. This CDR3 has 15 residues. Per germline, CDR1 SGHNT and CDR2 YYREEE (reference sequence). Here the CDR3 reads CASSLSSSSYNEQFF. CDR3 bases: TGTGCCAGCAGCTTGTCCTCGAGCTCCTACAATGAGCAGTTCTTC. Full variable domain (rest looked up from reference TRBV5-4 and TRBJ2-1): ETGVTQSPTHLIKTRGQQVTLRCSSQSGHNTVSWYQQALGQGPQFIFQYYREEENGRGNFPPRFSGLQFPNYSSELNVNALELDDSALYLCASSLSSSSYNEQFFGPGTRLTVL.

This sequence joins TRBV10-3 and TRBJ2-7, with D perhaps TRBD1 (6 bases). The CDR3 runs to 13 residues. The germline CDR1 and CDR2 sequences are ENHRY and SYGVKD. The V and J ends lost 2 bases and 7 bases respectively, with 12 bases between them. CDR3 sequence reads: CAISELGAEEQYF. CDR3 bases: TGTGCCATCAGTGAGCTGGGGGCAGAGGAGCAGTACTTC.

The rearrangement uses TRBV2 and TRBJ1-1; unclear D gene. The germline V and J ends were trimmed by 0 bases and 11 bases, with 13 bases remaining between them. Per the germline V gene, CDR1 is SNHLY and CDR2 is FYNNEI. The CDR3 covers 13 residues. The CDR3 loop is CASSEARARGAFF. The CDR3 nucleotides are TGTGCCAGCAGTGAAGCGAGGGCACGAGGGGCTTTCTTT.

The genes are TRBV30 and TRBJ2-5, with 16 nucleotides matching TRBD2. Germline V gene sequence: CDR1 GTSNPN, CDR2 SVGIG (reference sequence). The CDR3 runs to 15 residues. Unmatched junction bases numbered 4, after V lost 5 bases and J lost 4 bases. CDR3 loop: CAWGTSGRAGETQYF. The CDR3 coding sequence is TGTGCCTGGGGGACTAGCGGGAGGGCCGGAGAGACCCAGTACTTC.

V and J are TRBV7-2 and TRBJ2-1; perhaps TRBD2 as D (5 bases). Trimming pared 6 bases from V and 9 bases from J, leaving 24 bases between. Germline V gene lookup returns CDR1 SGHTA and CDR2 FQGNSA. The CDR3 sequence is 16 residues long. The CDR3 bases are TGTGCCAGCAGTTCGGGGAGTGGGCTAACGGGTGGTGAGCAGTTCTTC. This translates into CASSSGSGLTGGEQFF.

This chain joins TRBV2 and TRBJ2-7, with TRBD1 matching over 9 bases. CDR3 size: 17 residues. Germline V gene lookup returns CDR1 SNHLY and CDR2 FYNNEI. V was pared by 1 base and J by 3 bases, with 10 bases of the junction left unmatched. As DNA, the CDR3 is TGTGCCAGCAGTGAAGGAAGAGGGGGACAGGGACACTACGAGCAGTACTTC. Residues: CASSEGRGGQGHYEQYF.